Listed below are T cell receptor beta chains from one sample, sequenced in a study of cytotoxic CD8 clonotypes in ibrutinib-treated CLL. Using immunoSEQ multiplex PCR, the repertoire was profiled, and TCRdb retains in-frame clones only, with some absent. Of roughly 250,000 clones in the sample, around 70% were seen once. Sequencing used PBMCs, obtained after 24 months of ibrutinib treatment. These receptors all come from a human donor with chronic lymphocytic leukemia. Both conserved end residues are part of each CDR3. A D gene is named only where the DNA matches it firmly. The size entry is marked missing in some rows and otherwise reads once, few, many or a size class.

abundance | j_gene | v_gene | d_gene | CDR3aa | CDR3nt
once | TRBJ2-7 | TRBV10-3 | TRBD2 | CAISPRGGTSGNEQYF | TGTGCCATCAGCCCCCGAGGGGGTACTAGCGGGAACGAGCAGTACTTC
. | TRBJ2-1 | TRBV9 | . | CASSAGGLQLKYNEQFF | TGTGCCAGCAGTGCCGGGGGCTTACAATTAAAGTACAATGAGCAGTTCTTC
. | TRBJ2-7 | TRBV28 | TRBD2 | CASSSPGTSGFYQQYF | TGTGCCAGCAGTTCCCCCGGGACTAGCGGCTTCTACCAGCAGTACTTC
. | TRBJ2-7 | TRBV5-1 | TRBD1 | CASSLAGTALYEQYF | TGCGCCAGCAGCTTGGCTGGGACAGCTCTCTACGAGCAGTACTTC
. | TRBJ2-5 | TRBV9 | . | CASSHRDGETQYF | TGTGCCAGCAGCCACAGGGACGGAGAGACCCAGTACTTC
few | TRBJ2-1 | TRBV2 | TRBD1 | CASIDGRGILNEQFF | TGTGCCAGCATCGACGGCAGGGGGATTCTAAATGAGCAGTTCTTC
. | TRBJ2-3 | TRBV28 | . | CASTPPGVADTQYF | TGTGCCAGCACCCCCCCCGGGGTTGCAGATACGCAGTATTTT
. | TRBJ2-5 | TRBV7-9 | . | CASSLLRNFPETQYF | TGTGCCAGCAGCTTACTCCGTAATTTCCCCGAGACCCAGTACTTC
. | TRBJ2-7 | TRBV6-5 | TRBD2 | CASSYSAAGNFEQYF | TGTGCCAGCAGTTACTCAGCAGCGGGAAACTTCGAGCAGTACTTC
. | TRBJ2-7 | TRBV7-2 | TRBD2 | CASSSHSGSAGEQYF | TGTGCCAGCAGCTCTCATAGCGGGAGTGCTGGGGAGCAGTACTTC
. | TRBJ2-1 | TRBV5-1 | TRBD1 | CASSFGTVSYNEQFF | TGCGCCAGCAGCTTTGGGACAGTCAGCTACAATGAGCAGTTCTTC
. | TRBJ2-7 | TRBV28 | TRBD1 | CASSLSRTGSYEQYF | TGTGCCAGCAGTTTATCCAGGACAGGCTCCTACGAGCAGTACTTC
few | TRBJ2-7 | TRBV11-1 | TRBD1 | CASSLAGTGYEQYF | TGTGCCAGCAGCTTAGCCGGGACAGGGTACGAGCAGTACTTC
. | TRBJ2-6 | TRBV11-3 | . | CASSQQGPMGGANVLTF | TGTGCCAGCAGCCAACAGGGCCCAATGGGGGGGGCCAACGTCCTGACTTTC
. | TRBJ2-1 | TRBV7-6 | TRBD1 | CASSLTVFDREFPYNEQFF | TGTGCCAGCAGCTTAACCGTTTTTGACAGGGAGTTCCCCTACAATGAGCAGTTCTTC
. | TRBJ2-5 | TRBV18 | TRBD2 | CASIYENAGGEETQYF | TGTGCCAGCATATATGAAAATGCGGGGGGAGAAGAGACCCAGTACTTC
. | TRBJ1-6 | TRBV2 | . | CATAGDSPLHF | TGTGCCACGGCGGGGGATTCACCCCTCCACTTT
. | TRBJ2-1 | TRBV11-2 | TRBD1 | CASSYLDRGYNEQFF | TGTGCCAGCAGCTACCTTGACAGGGGTTACAATGAGCAGTTCTTC
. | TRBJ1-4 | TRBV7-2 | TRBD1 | CASSLRQGHVEKLFF | TGTGCCAGCAGCTTAAGACAGGGGCACGTCGAAAAACTGTTTTTT
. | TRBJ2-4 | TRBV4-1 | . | CASSHHRENIQYF | TGCGCCAGCAGCCATCACAGGGAAAACATTCAGTACTTC
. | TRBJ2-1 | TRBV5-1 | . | CASSLEPGGRRYNEQFF | TGCGCCAGCAGCTTGGAACCCGGGGGCAGACGATACAATGAGCAGTTCTTC
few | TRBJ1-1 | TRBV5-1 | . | CASSPVALNTEAFF | TGCGCCAGCAGCCCTGTAGCCTTGAACACTGAAGCTTTCTTT
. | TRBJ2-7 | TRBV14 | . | CASSHLGSPSAEEQYF | TGTGCCAGCAGCCACCTAGGGTCTCCATCTGCCGAGGAGCAGTACTTC
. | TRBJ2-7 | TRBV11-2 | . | CASSLTREREQYF | TGTGCCAGCAGCTTAACTCGGGAAAGGGAGCAGTACTTC
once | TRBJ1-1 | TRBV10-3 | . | CAIRRHNTEAFF | TGTGCCATCAGAAGACACAACACTGAAGCTTTCTTT
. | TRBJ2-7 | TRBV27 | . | CASSPSDGSYEQYF | TGTGCCAGCAGCCCTTCGGACGGATCCTACGAGCAGTACTTC
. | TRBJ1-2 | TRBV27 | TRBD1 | CASSSRQGRGHGYTF | TGTGCCAGCAGTTCCCGACAGGGGAGAGGCCATGGCTACACCTTC
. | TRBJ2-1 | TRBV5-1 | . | CASSLAGLGLSANEQFF | TGCGCCAGCAGCTTGGCGGGACTGGGGCTCTCAGCGAATGAGCAGTTCTTC
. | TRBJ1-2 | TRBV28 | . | CASRPRGANYGYTF | TGTGCCAGCCGGCCCCGGGGGGCTAACTATGGCTACACCTTC
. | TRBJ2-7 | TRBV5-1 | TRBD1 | CASRPGTGPGEQYF | TGCGCCAGCAGGCCCGGGACAGGGCCTGGGGAGCAGTACTTC
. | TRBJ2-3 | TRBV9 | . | CASSPRSNLDTQYF | TGTGCCAGCAGCCCAAGATCCAACTTGGATACGCAGTATTTT
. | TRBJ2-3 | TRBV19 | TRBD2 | CASSIGASGLSTDTQYF | TGTGCCAGTAGTATCGGGGCTAGCGGCCTCAGCACAGATACGCAGTATTTT
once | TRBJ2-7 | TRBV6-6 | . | CASTHTDKSYEQYF | TGTGCCAGCACCCACACTGACAAGTCCTACGAGCAGTACTTC
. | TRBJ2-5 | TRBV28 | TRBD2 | CASSLRGGGEAGLAGAVRETQYF | TGTGCCAGCAGTTTACGCGGGGGCGGTGAAGCGGGACTAGCGGGAGCGGTTAGGGAGACCCAGTACTTC
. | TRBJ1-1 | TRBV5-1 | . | CASSFLGTETEAFF | TGCGCCAGCAGCTTCCTCGGGACGGAAACTGAAGCTTTCTTT
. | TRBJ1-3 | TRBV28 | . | CASSSMDGIGNTIYF | TGTGCCAGCAGTTCTATGGACGGAATCGGAAACACCATATATTTT
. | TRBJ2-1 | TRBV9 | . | CASSFEGVRDEQFF | TGTGCCAGCAGCTTCGAGGGGGTGAGGGATGAGCAGTTCTTC
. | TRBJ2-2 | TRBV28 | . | CASSLGLGTGELFF | TGTGCCAGCAGTTTAGGCCTGGGCACCGGGGAGCTGTTTTTT
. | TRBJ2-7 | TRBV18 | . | CASSRSAYEQYF | TGTGCCAGCTCCCGTTCGGCCTACGAGCAGTACTTC
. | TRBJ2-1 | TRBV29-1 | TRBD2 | CSVAGTSGYNEQFF | TGCAGCGTAGCCGGGACTAGCGGTTACAATGAGCAGTTCTTC